This T cell receptor (beta chain) derives from a study of T cell responses to AZD1222 COVID-19 vaccine. Study-level points and caveats: Baseline seropositivity characterized only 5 or 6 AZD1222 recipients.

Trimming took 8 bases from V and 4 from J; bases not matched to a gene: 7. The CDR3 is 13 amino acids. Per the germline V gene, CDR1 is MNHEY and CDR2 is SVGAGI. Sequencing used immunoSEQ multiplex PCR; TCRdb keeps in-frame clones, though not all of them. The profile shows 140,000 to 150,000 clones, about nine tenths of them singletons. Note on this clone: Its matching antigen is unknown.

The source was peripheral blood, collected 28 days after the second AZD1222 dose. The clonotype originates from an adult who received the AZD1222 COVID-19 vaccine. The gene calls are TRBV6-5 and TRBJ1-1; 7 nucleotides match TRBD1. The CDR3 DNA follows: TGTGCCAGCGCAGACAGGGTGAGCACTGAAGCTTTCTTT. The encoded protein is CASADRVSTEAFF.